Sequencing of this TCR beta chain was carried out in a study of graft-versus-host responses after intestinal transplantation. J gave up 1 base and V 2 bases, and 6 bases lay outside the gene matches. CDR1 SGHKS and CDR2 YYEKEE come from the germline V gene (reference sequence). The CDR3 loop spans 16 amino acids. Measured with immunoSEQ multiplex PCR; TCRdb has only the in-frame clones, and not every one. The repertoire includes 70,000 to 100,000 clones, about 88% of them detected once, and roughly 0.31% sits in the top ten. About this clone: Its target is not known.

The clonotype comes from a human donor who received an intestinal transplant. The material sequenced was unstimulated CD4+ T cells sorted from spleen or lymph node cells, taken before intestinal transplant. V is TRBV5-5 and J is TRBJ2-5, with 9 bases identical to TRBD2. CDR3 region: CASSFALTSGQETQYF. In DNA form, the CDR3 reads TGTGCCAGCAGCTTCGCCCTGACTAGCGGCCAAGAGACCCAGTACTTC.